These T cell receptor beta chains were read from a single sample in a study of blood T cells in healthy people across ages. Each CDR3 protein gets one entry after TCRdb re-called the 5' RACE reads with MiXCR. The sample holds about 640,000 distinct CDR3 sequences; around three fifths are singletons and the top ten take 30% to 45%. The sample taken for sequencing was blood. The receptors were sampled from a man in his 60s in good health. The CDR3 runs from the conserved cysteine through the conserved F or W. A D gene is named only where the DNA matches it firmly. For some rows the clone size is stated as once, few or many, or as a class when expanded; others skip it.

v_call	j_call	d_call	clone_size	cdr3_nt	cdr3_aa
TRBV6-5	TRBJ2-3	.	.	TGTGCCAGCAGTTACTCGATTGGGGGGGCCAGCACAGATACGCAGTATTTT	CASSYSIGGASTDTQYF
TRBV18	TRBJ2-3	.	.	TGTGCCAGCTCCCCGAGAGAGTTCACAGATACGCAGTATTTT	CASSPREFTDTQYF
TRBV25-1	TRBJ2-3	.	.	TGTGCCAGCAGTCCCTGGGGGCGGGCAAGCACAGATACGCAGTATTTT	CASSPWGRASTDTQYF
TRBV7-8	TRBJ1-2	.	.	TGTGCCAGCAGCTTGTTTTCAGAGTCCGCCGCTAACTATGGCTACACCTTC	CASSLFSESAANYGYTF
TRBV7-2	TRBJ1-2	.	.	TGTGCCAGCAGCCCAGAGGCAGGGCGCGGCTACACCTTC	CASSPEAGRGYTF
TRBV6-1	TRBJ2-6	.	.	TGTGCCAGCACCCAGGACCGTCGCTCTGGGGCCAACGTCCTGACTTTC	CASTQDRRSGANVLTF
TRBV4-1	TRBJ1-2	.	.	TGCGCCAGCAGCCAAGATTATCCGGGCGGGTTAGTCTATGGCTACACCTTC	CASSQDYPGGLVYGYTF
TRBV20-1	TRBJ2-3	.	few	TGCAGTGCTTCCCCCGTACCGGCTAGCCCCCTCACAGATACGCAGTATTTT	CSASPVPASPLTDTQYF
TRBV20-1	TRBJ2-7	.	.	TGCAGTGCGACCTCCCTTAGGGAACCCTACGAGCAGTACTTC	CSATSLREPYEQYF
TRBV20-1	TRBJ2-3	.	few	TGCAGCCATTTTGCGGGGCTGGGTACAGATACGCAGTATTTT	CSHFAGLGTDTQYF
TRBV6-2/TRBV6-3	TRBJ1-2	.	once	TGTGCCAGCAGTCCTAGTGAGGGACTGTACTATGGCTACACCTTC	CASSPSEGLYYGYTF
TRBV20-1	TRBJ2-7	.	.	TGCAGTGCTAGTAACCCCGGCGAGCAGTACTTC	CSASNPGEQYF
TRBV5-1	TRBJ2-1	.	.	TGCGCCAGCAGCTTGGGGGCCCCAAGGGTCAAGTTCTTC	CASSLGAPRVKFF
TRBV20-1	TRBJ2-7	TRBD1	.	TGCAGTGCCATGGACAGGGACCGCTCCTACGAGCAGTACTTC	CSAMDRDRSYEQYF
TRBV4-1	TRBJ2-3	.	.	TGCGCCAGCAGCCAAGATTACCTAGCGACCAACACAGATACGCAGTATTTT	CASSQDYLATNTDTQYF
TRBV7-9	TRBJ1-2	.	few	TGTGCCAGCAGCTTAGCGCTCCTAAACTATGGCTACACCTTC	CASSLALLNYGYTF
TRBV5-1	TRBJ2-7	.	.	TGCGCCAGCAGCTTCCCGGCCGCCTCAAGTACCCAGTACTTC	CASSFPAASSTQYF
TRBV29-1	TRBJ1-2	.	.	TGCAGCGAGGGACGGAACTATGGCTACACCTTC	CSEGRNYGYTF
TRBV27	TRBJ1-2	TRBD1	.	TGTGCCAGCAGTAAGGGACAGGGAGTAAACTATGGCTACACCTTC	CASSKGQGVNYGYTF
TRBV12-3/TRBV12-4	TRBJ2-3	TRBD2	few	TGTGCCAGCAGTTTGGGCCTCCGGGGGGGCACAGATACGCAGTATTTT	CASSLGLRGGTDTQYF
TRBV18	TRBJ2-1	TRBD2	.	TGTGCCAGCTCATTCCGGCGGGATAGCGGGGGAAATGAGCAGTTCTTC	CASSFRRDSGGNEQFF
TRBV7-9	TRBJ2-5	.	.	TGTGCCAGCAGCTTAAGGAACGAGCAAGAGACCCAGTACTTC	CASSLRNEQETQYF
TRBV5-1	TRBJ1-2	.	few	TGCGCCAGCAGCTCTGGGGAACCCGTCTATGGCTACACCTTC	CASSSGEPVYGYTF
TRBV15	TRBJ2-3	TRBD1	.	TGTGCCACCAGCAAGGACAGGGTTAGGGAAGATACGCAGTATTTT	CATSKDRVREDTQYF
TRBV20-1	TRBJ2-1	.	.	TGCAGTGCTAGTACAGGAGGGGCCTACAATGAGCAGTTCTTC	CSASTGGAYNEQFF
TRBV7-2	TRBJ2-5	TRBD2	.	TGTGCCAGCGCGGGTAGCGGGTCGCAATGGGAGACCCAGTACTTC	CASAGSGSQWETQYF
TRBV20-1	TRBJ2-3	TRBD2	.	TGCAGTGCTAGGAAGACTAGCGGGACCTATACGCAGTATTTT	CSARKTSGTYTQYF
TRBV20-1	TRBJ1-2	.	.	TGCAGTGCTAGAGATGTGGGGGCCGGCTATGGCTACACCTTC	CSARDVGAGYGYTF
TRBV25-1	TRBJ2-4	.	.	TGTGCCAGCAGTGATGGATGGCAGGACATTCAGTACTTC	CASSDGWQDIQYF
TRBV28	TRBJ1-2	.	few	TGTGCCAGCAGTTTATGGGAGGATGGCTACACCTTC	CASSLWEDGYTF
TRBV6-5	TRBJ2-6	TRBD2	.	TGTGCCAGCAGGCGGGGGGCTGGGGCCAACGTCCTGACTTTC	CASRRGAGANVLTF
TRBV27	TRBJ1-1	.	many	TGTGCCAGCAGTTTAGGGAGGGGTATGAACACTGAAGCTTTCTTT	CASSLGRGMNTEAFF
TRBV20-1	TRBJ1-1	TRBD1	.	TGCAGTGCTACCCGTCGAAGACAGGGGGTAATGAACACTGAAGCTTTCTTT	CSATRRRQGVMNTEAFF
TRBV6-2/TRBV6-3	TRBJ2-5	.	.	TGTGCCAGCAGTGCCGCCGGCGGGACGGAGACCCAGTACTTC	CASSAAGGTETQYF
TRBV20-1	TRBJ2-1	TRBD2	.	TGCAGTGCTCTCCAAGGACTAGCGGGGAACAATGAGCAGTTCTTC	CSALQGLAGNNEQFF
TRBV6-5	TRBJ1-2	.	.	TGTGCCAGCATGACTCGAAATAACAGGAATGGCTACACCTTC	CASMTRNNRNGYTF
TRBV7-9	TRBJ1-1	.	.	TGTGCCAGCAGCTTGACAGTTGAAGCTGAAGCTTTCTTT	CASSLTVEAEAFF
TRBV2	TRBJ1-5	TRBD1	.	TGTGCCAGCAGAGATGACAGGGCCGATCAGCCCCAGCATTTT	CASRDDRADQPQHF
TRBV5-1	TRBJ2-7	TRBD1	.	TGCGCCAGCAGTCGCGGACAGGATAGCTCCTACGAGCAGTACTTC	CASSRGQDSSYEQYF
TRBV6-5	TRBJ2-7	.	few	TGTGCCAGCAGTTACGAGGGTAGCTCCTACGAGCAGTACTTC	CASSYEGSSYEQYF
TRBV5-1	TRBJ2-1	TRBD2	few	TGCGCCAGCAGCTTGGGCGGGGGACTCCCGCTGAATGAGCAGTTCTTC	CASSLGGGLPLNEQFF
TRBV9	TRBJ2-3	TRBD2	few	TGTGCCAGCAGCTCGAGACTAGCGGGGAGGGGAGATACGCAGTATTTT	CASSSRLAGRGDTQYF
TRBV5-1	TRBJ2-7	.	.	TGCGCCAGCAGCTTGGGACAGTATTTGGGCGAGCAGTACTTC	CASSLGQYLGEQYF
TRBV6-2/TRBV6-3	TRBJ2-5	TRBD2	.	TGTGCCAGCAGTCCTCCTAGCGGGGCGGGTCAAGAGACCCAGTACTTC	CASSPPSGAGQETQYF
TRBV4-1	TRBJ2-1	.	.	TGCGCCAGCAGCATCAACGGGGGAACCTACAATGAGCAGTTCTTC	CASSINGGTYNEQFF
TRBV20-1	TRBJ2-5	.	few	TGCAGTGCTCTTAGGGCGCAAGAGACCCAGTACTTC	CSALRAQETQYF
TRBV3-1	TRBJ2-7	TRBD1	.	TGTGCCGGCAGCCAAAATCCAGGGGGCGGCGAGCAGTACTTC	CAGSQNPGGGEQYF
TRBV12-3/TRBV12-4	TRBJ1-5	.	.	TGTGCCAGCAGTGTGCGCAGCAATCAGCCCCAGCATTTT	CASSVRSNQPQHF
TRBV15	TRBJ2-1	TRBD2	.	TGTGCCACCAGCAGAACTATACAGAGCGGGGCATACAATGAGCAGTTCTTC	CATSRTIQSGAYNEQFF
TRBV29-1	TRBJ2-1	TRBD2	.	TGCAGCGTTGATGCTAGCGGGGGTAGTAATGAGCAGTTCTTC	CSVDASGGSNEQFF
TRBV6-5	TRBJ2-7	TRBD2	.	TGTGCCAGCAGTCCAGGGAGGGACGGAATCTACGAGCAGTACTTC	CASSPGRDGIYEQYF
TRBV12-3/TRBV12-4	TRBJ1-6	.	.	TGTGCCAGCACCCTGGGAGGGACCTATAATTCACCCCTCCACTTT	CASTLGGTYNSPLHF
TRBV4-1	TRBJ1-2	.	once	TGCGCCAGCAGCCAAGATCACCCGGATGGGCGATATGGCTACACCTTC	CASSQDHPDGRYGYTF
TRBV2	TRBJ2-2	TRBD1	.	TGTGCCAGCAGTCTAGGGACAGGGGGAGCCGGGGAGCTGTTTTTT	CASSLGTGGAGELFF
TRBV12-3/TRBV12-4	TRBJ2-5	TRBD1	.	TGTGCCAGCAGTCCGAGTTCAGGGGGCAGGGATCGAGAGACCCAGTACTTC	CASSPSSGGRDRETQYF
TRBV6-2/TRBV6-3	TRBJ1-1	.	.	TGTGCCAGCAGTTACCCGGGAATGAACACTGAAGCTTTCTTT	CASSYPGMNTEAFF